Listed below are T cell receptor beta chains from one sample, sequenced in a study of cytomegalovirus exposure and HLA in healthy donors. Using immunoSEQ multiplex PCR, the repertoire was profiled, and TCRdb retains in-frame clones only, with some absent. The sample consists of around 180,000 clones, around nine tenths of them appearing once. Material for sequencing was PBMCs. The receptors were gathered from a woman in her late teens or twenties in good health and CMV-seronegative. CDR3s include the opening cysteine and the closing phenylalanine or tryptophan. A D gene is named only where the DNA matches it firmly. Size values are once, few and many counts, or a class for expanded clones, and some rows have none.

TRBV4-2,TRBJ2-7,-,-,TGTGCCAGCAGCCAACAACCGGACAGAGATTACGAGCAGTACTTC,CASSQQPDRDYEQYF
TRBV6-5,TRBJ2-7,TRBD2,-,TGTGCCAGCAGTTACTCGCGGGGGGGCCGCGAGCAGTACTTC,CASSYSRGGREQYF
TRBV9,TRBJ1-5,TRBD1,few,TGTGCCAGCAGCGCCCACAGGGGGAATCAGCCCCAGCATTTT,CASSAHRGNQPQHF
TRBV6-5,TRBJ2-3,-,-,TGTGCCAGCAGTTCGCAGGGTTCCGCCGCAGATACGCAGTATTTT,CASSSQGSAADTQYF
TRBV6-1,TRBJ2-1,-,-,TGTGCCAGCAGTGAAGTGGGCCTACAAGATTCGCAGTTCTTC,CASSEVGLQDSQFF
TRBV6-5,TRBJ2-1,TRBD2,-,TGTGCCAGCAGGGGGAGCGGGAGAAGAAGCAATGAGCAGTTCTTC,CASRGSGRRSNEQFF
TRBV28,TRBJ1-4,-,-,TGTGCCAGCAGTGGGGGGCGGGGGCGCTTCTATGAAAAACTGTTTTTT,CASSGGRGRFYEKLFF
TRBV30,TRBJ2-7,TRBD2,-,TGTGCCGTCGGACTAGCGGGAGGGGGTCGCTACGAGCAGTACTTC,CAVGLAGGGRYEQYF
TRBV2,TRBJ2-7,TRBD1,-,TGTGCCAGCAGTTTGGGACAGGGCCAAACATACGAGCAGTACTTC,CASSLGQGQTYEQYF
TRBV7-9,TRBJ2-2,TRBD1,-,TGTTCCAGCAGCTTAGAAGGACAGGGAGGCACCGGGGAGCTGTTTTTT,CSSSLEGQGGTGELFF
TRBV7-8,TRBJ1-3,-,-,TGTGCCAGCAGCCTCGTAGAGACTGGAAACACCATATATTTT,CASSLVETGNTIYF